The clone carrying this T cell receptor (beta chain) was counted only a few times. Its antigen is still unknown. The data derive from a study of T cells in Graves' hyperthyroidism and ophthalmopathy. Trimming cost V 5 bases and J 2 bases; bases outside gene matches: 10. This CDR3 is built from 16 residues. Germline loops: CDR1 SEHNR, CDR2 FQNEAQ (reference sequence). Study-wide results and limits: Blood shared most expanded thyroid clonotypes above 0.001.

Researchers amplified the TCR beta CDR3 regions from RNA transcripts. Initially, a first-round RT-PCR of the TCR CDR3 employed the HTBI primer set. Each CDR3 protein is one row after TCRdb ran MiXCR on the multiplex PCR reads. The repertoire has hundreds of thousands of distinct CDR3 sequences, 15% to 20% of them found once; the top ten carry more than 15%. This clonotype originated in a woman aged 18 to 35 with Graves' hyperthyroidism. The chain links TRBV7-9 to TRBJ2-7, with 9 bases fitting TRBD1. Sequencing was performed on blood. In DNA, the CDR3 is TGTGCCAGCAGCACGACCGGGACAGGGACCCCCTACGAGCAGTACTTC. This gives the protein CASSTTGTGTPYEQYF.